These 13 T cell receptor beta chains were all obtained from the same sample, sequenced in a study of STAT5B mutations in CD4+ large granular lymphocyte leukemia. The table came from immunoSEQ multiplex PCR; TCRdb's copy has only in-frame clones and leaves some out. The sample yields tens of thousands of clones, 65% to 90% seen once. The sample was CD4+ T cells from blood buffy coats. These receptors originate from a human donor in good health.

This chain joins TRBV27 and TRBJ1-1; D unresolved. V lost 2 bases and J 5 bases, leaving 9 bases between the germline ends. This CDR3 is 13 amino acids long. Germline CDR1 reads MNHEY; CDR2 reads SMNVEV (reference sequence). The CDR3 DNA reads TGTGCCAGCAGTTTACGGGTGTTGACTGAAGCTTTCTTT. Translation gives CASSLRVLTEAFF.

The genes are TRBV9 and TRBJ2-1; 9 nucleotides match TRBD1. Germline assignment: CDR1 SGDLS and CDR2 YYNGEE. V dropped 0 bases and J dropped 6; count of bases not matched to a gene: 7. The CDR3 consists of 16 residues. The CDR3 loop reads CASSVAGTGYTNEQFF. In DNA, the CDR3 is TGTGCCAGCAGCGTAGCTGGGACAGGGTATACCAATGAGCAGTTCTTC.

This clone is a singleton in its sample. This chain uses TRBV19 with TRBJ2-2; 7 bases map to TRBD1. The CDR3 is 15 residues long. V was pared by 7 bases and J by 0 bases, with 5 bases of the junction left unmatched. Germline loops: CDR1 LNHDA, CDR2 SQIVND (reference sequence). The CDR3 coding sequence is TGTGCCAGTACCCGGACAGGTTCGAACACCGGGGAGCTGTTTTTT. This sequence encodes CASTRTGSNTGELFF. Full variable domain (missing parts from reference TRBV19 and TRBJ2-2): DGGITQSPKYLFRKEGQNVTLSCEQNLNHDAMYWYRQDPGQGLRLIYYSQIVNDFQKGDIAEGYSVSREKKESFPLTVTSAQKNPTAFYLCASTRTGSNTGELFFGEGSRLTVL.

The chain joins TRBV5-1 to TRBJ2-5, with TRBD2 matching 7 bases. Germline CDR1 is SGHRS and CDR2 is YFSETQ. With V trimmed by 1 base and J by 5 bases, 8 bases remained unmatched. The CDR3 contains 15 residues. CDR3 protein: CASSLPGGLRETQYF. The CDR3 DNA sequence: TGCGCCAGCAGCTTGCCGGGAGGCCTTAGGGAGACCCAGTACTTC.

The V call is TRBV14, the J call TRBJ2-7; TRBD1 matches at 7 bases. The V and J ends lost 0 bases and 7 bases, in that order; junction bases with no gene match: 6. The CDR3 covers 14 residues. In germline, CDR1 is SGHDN, CDR2 FVKESK. CDR3 nucleotides: TGTGCCAGCAGCCAAGAAGACAGGGAGCGGGAGCAGTACTTC. This encodes CASSQEDREREQYF.

The J gene is TRBJ2-5, the V gene TRBV9, with a weak D call TRBD1 (6 bases). The ends were cut back, 9 bases at V and 5 bases at J, with 17 bases in the middle. The CDR3 spans 13 residues. From germline, CDR1 is SGDLS and CDR2 YYNGEE. The CDR3 coding sequence is TGTGCCACCCCGCACAGGGTGGGGGAGACCCAGTACTTC. Protein sequence: CATPHRVGETQYF.

The J gene is TRBJ2-2, the V gene TRBV7-3; no reliable D call. Deletions cut 2 bases from V and 7 bases from J, with 11 bases between. This CDR3 region has 14 residues. Germline V CDR1 and CDR2: SGHTA, FQGTGA. CDR3 region: CASSLGQYYGELFF. The CDR3 DNA reads TGTGCCAGCAGCTTAGGGCAGTACTACGGGGAGCTGTTTTTT. The whole variable domain, filled in from reference TRBV7-3 and TRBJ2-2, reads GAGVSQTPSNKVTEKGKYVELRCDPISGHTALYWYRQSLGQGPEFLIYFQGTGAADDSGLPNDRFFAVRPEGSVSTLKIQRTERGDSAVYLCASSLGQYYGELFFGEGSRLTVL.

The chain carries TRBV5-8 and TRBJ1-2; D ambiguous. V lost 4 bases to trimming and J lost 4 bases, with 5 bases between them. The CDR3 extends over 11 amino acids. Germline CDR1 and CDR2: SGHTS and YDEGEE. The CDR3 DNA reads as TGTGCCAGCAGCCCATCCTATGGCTACACCTTC. Its protein product is CASSPSYGYTF.

The chain uses TRBV9 and TRBJ1-1, with no clear D. This CDR3 region has 12 residues. Germline V gene sequence: CDR1 SGDLS, CDR2 YYNGEE. Trimming shortened V by 4 bases and J by 3 bases, and 7 bases separated the two germline ends. CDR3 in amino acids: CASSTSDTEAFF. The CDR3 nucleotides read TGTGCCAGCAGCACCTCAGACACTGAAGCTTTCTTT.

The chain has TRBV2 and TRBJ2-7; perhaps TRBD1 as D (6 bases). Between the trimmed V and J ends, which lost 4 bases and 2 bases, there was a span of 12 bases. The CDR3 is made up of 14 amino acids. In germline, CDR1 is SNHLY, CDR2 FYNNEI. The CDR3 DNA is TGTGCCAGCAGTGTGGACAGCGGTCCCTACGAGCAGTACTTC. Translated: CASSVDSGPYEQYF.

V usage is TRBV5-5 and J usage is TRBJ2-5, with a weak D call TRBD2 (5 bases). In germline, CDR1 is SGHKS, CDR2 YYEKEE (reference sequence). Trimming cost V 0 bases and J 5 bases, with 11 bases left between them. The CDR3 has 14 residues. This CDR3 is CASSLAPTGETQYF. The CDR3 nucleotides read TGTGCCAGCAGCTTGGCCCCGACGGGGGAGACCCAGTACTTC.

The genes are TRBV4-2 and TRBJ2-2, with 8 bases fitting TRBD2. Trimming cost V 4 bases and J 6 bases; bases outside gene matches: 7. The CDR3 has 15 residues. CDR1 LGHNA and CDR2 YNFKEQ come from the germline V gene. The CDR3 loop reads CASSPYSGRAGELFF. CDR3 DNA sequence: TGTGCCAGCAGCCCGTATTCCGGGAGGGCCGGGGAGCTGTTTTTT.

The chain links TRBV29-1 to TRBJ1-5; 8 bases fit TRBD1. The ends lost 6 bases at V and 6 bases at J; junction bases unmatched: 7. CDR3 length: 13 amino acids. Germline V gene lookup returns CDR1 SQVTM and CDR2 ANQGSEA. CDR3 loop: CSVRDRMTQPQHF. DNA of the CDR3: TGCAGCGTGCGGGACAGGATGACTCAGCCCCAGCATTTT.